The rows below give T cell receptor beta chains drawn from one sample of a study of cytomegalovirus exposure and HLA in healthy donors. Sequencing used immunoSEQ multiplex PCR; TCRdb keeps in-frame clones, though not all of them. This table holds over 100,000 clones, approximately 79% found once. Sequences were obtained from PBMCs. All receptors come from a man in his 60s in good health and CMV-seropositive. Both conserved end residues are part of each CDR3. D genes are given only for firm matches.

TRBD1	TRBJ2-5	TRBV18	CASSHTSGQGWQETQYF
TRBD1	TRBJ2-3	TRBV7-2	CASSFGDRVNTQYF
.	TRBJ2-3	TRBV29-1	CSVEQGGNTQYF
TRBD1	TRBJ2-7	TRBV6-6	CASSYGAGGVYEQYF
.	TRBJ1-5	TRBV30	CAWSGGAGKQPQHF
.	TRBJ2-2	TRBV4-2	CASSQGLSGVSTGELFF
TRBD2	TRBJ2-1	TRBV4-1	CASSPGTSGGLPYNEQFF
TRBD1	TRBJ2-6	TRBV5-1	CASSLFSGQGSGANVLTF
.	TRBJ2-3	TRBV2	CASSGSRAPSTDTQYF
.	TRBJ2-7	TRBV11-2	CASSLGQHYEQYF
TRBD1	TRBJ2-5	TRBV15	CATSGRRGQGAVIQTQYF
TRBD1	TRBJ2-7	TRBV7-6	CASSLGTGGGSYEQYF
TRBD1	TRBJ1-1	TRBV6-5	CASRDRVHTEAFF
.	TRBJ1-2	TRBV28	CASSRGLYGYTF
TRBD1	.	TRBV5-1	CASSAWTGGGYEQYF
.	TRBJ1-2	TRBV4-1	CASSPQREGMVANYGYTF